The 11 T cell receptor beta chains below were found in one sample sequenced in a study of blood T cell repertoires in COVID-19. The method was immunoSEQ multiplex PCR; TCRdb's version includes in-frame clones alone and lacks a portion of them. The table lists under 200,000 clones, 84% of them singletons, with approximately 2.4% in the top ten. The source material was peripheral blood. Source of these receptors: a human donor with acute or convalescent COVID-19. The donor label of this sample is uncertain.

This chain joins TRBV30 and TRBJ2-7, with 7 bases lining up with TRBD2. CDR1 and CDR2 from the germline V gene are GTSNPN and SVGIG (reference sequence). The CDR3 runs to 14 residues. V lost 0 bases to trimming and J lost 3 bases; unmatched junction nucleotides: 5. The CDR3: CAWSVASGSYEQYF. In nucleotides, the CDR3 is TGTGCCTGGAGTGTGGCTAGCGGAAGCTACGAGCAGTACTTC.

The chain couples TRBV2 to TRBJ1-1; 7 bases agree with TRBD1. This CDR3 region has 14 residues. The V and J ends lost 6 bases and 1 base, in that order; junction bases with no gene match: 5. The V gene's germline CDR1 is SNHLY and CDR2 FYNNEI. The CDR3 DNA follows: TGTGCCAGCAGCTCCTACAGGGGGAACACTGAAGCTTTCTTT. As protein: CASSSYRGNTEAFF.

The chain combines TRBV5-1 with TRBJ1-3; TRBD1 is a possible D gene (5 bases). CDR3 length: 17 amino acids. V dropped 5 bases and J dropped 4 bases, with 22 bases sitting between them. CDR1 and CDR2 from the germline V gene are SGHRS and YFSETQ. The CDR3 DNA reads TGCGCCAGCAGTTCCCAGACGGAGGGGAGAGGAGGAAACACCATATATTTT. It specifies CASSSQTEGRGGNTIYF. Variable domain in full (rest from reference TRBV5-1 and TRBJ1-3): KAGVTQTPRYLIKTRGQQVTLSCSPISGHRSVSWYQQTPGQGLQFLFEYFSETQRNKGNFPGRFSGRQFSNSRSEMNVSTLELGDSALYLCASSSQTEGRGGNTIYFGEGSWLTVV.

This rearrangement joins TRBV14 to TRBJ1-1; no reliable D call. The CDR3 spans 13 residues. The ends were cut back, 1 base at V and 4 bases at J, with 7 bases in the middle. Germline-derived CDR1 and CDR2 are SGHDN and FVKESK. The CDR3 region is CASSQGSGTEAFF. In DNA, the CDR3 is TGTGCCAGCAGCCAAGGGTCGGGCACTGAAGCTTTCTTT. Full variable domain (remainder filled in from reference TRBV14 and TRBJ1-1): EAGVTQFPSHSVIEKGQTVTLRCDPISGHDNLYWYRRVMGKEIKFLLHFVKESKQDESGMPNNRFLAERTGGTYSTLKVQPAELEDSGVYFCASSQGSGTEAFFGQGTRLTVV.

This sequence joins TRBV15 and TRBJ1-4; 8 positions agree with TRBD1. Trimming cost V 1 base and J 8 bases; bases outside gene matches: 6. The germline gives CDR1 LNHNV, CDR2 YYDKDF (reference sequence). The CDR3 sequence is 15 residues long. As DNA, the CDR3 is TGTGCCACCAGCAGAGCAGACAGGGGAAGAGAAAAACTGTTTTTT. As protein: CATSRADRGREKLFF.

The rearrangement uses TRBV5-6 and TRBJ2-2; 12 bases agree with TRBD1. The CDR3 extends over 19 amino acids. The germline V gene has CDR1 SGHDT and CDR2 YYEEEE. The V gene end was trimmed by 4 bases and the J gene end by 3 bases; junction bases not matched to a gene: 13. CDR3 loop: CASSRLSWDRGPDTGELFF. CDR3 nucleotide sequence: TGTGCCAGCAGCCGTCTTTCTTGGGACAGGGGGCCGGACACCGGGGAGCTGTTTTTT. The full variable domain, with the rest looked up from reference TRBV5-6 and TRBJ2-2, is DAGVTQSPTHLIKTRGQQVTLRCSPKSGHDTVSWYQQALGQGPQFIFQYYEEEERQRGNFPDRFSGHQFPNYSSELNVNALLLGDSALYLCASSRLSWDRGPDTGELFFGEGSRLTVL.

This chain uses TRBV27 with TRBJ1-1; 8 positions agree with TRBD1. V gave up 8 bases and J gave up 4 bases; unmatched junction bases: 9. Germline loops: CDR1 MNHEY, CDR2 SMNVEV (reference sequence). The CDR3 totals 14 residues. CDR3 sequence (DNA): TGTGCCAGCCGACCCGGACAGGGAAGCACTGAAGCTTTCTTT. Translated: CASRPGQGSTEAFF.

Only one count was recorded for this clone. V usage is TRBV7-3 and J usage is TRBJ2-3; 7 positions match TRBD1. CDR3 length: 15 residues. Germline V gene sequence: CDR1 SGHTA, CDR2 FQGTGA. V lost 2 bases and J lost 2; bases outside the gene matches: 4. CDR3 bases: TGTGCCAGCAGCTTACGTCAGGGGGTCACAGATACGCAGTATTTT. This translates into CASSLRQGVTDTQYF.

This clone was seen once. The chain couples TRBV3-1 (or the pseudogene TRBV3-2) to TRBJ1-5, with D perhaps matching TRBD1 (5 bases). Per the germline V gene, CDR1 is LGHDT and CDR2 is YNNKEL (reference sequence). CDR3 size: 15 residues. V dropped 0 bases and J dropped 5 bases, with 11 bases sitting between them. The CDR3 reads CASSQDLGEDQPQHF. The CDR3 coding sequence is TGTGCCAGCAGCCAAGATCTAGGGGAAGATCAGCCCCAGCATTTT.

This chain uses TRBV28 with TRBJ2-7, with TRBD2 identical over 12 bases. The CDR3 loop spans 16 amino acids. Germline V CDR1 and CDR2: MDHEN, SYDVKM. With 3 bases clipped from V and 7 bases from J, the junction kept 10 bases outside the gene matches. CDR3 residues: CASSFLWTSGMGEQYF. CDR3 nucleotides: TGTGCCAGCAGTTTCCTTTGGACTAGCGGGATGGGGGAGCAGTACTTC.

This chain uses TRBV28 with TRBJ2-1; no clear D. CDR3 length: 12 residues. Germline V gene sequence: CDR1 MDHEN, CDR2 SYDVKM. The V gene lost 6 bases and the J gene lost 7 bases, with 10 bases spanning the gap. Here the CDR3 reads CASRNPANEQFF. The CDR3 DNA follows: TGTGCCAGCAGAAATCCAGCGAATGAGCAGTTCTTC. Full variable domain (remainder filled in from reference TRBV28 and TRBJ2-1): DVKVTQSSRYLVKRTGEKVFLECVQDMDHENMFWYRQDPGLGLRLIYFSYDVKMKEKGDIPEGYSVSREKKERFSLILESASTNQTSMYLCASRNPANEQFFGPGTRLTVL.